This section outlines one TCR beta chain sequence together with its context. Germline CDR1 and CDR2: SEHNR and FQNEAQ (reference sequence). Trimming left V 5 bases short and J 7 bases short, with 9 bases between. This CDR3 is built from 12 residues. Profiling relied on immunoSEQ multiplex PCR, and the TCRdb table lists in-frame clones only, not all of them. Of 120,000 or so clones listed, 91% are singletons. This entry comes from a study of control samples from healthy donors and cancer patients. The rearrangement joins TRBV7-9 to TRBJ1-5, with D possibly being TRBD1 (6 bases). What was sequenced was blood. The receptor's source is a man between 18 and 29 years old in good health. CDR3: CASSKGGQPQHF. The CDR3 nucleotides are TGTGCCAGCAGCAAGGGGGGCCAGCCCCAGCATTTT.